The entry below gives a single TCR beta chain sequence along with its context. The record originates from a study of blood T cell repertoires in COVID-19. Study summary: There were acute and convalescent COVID-19 samples, and they came from the United States, Italy and Spain. T cells, B-cell-depleted T cells, or PBMCs provided the cDNA or gDNA that served as material.

CDR3 length: 17 amino acids. Germline V CDR1 and CDR2: SGHRS, YFSETQ. Trimming took 2 bases from V and 4 from J; bases not matched to a gene: 11. In the original processing: The authors estimated nucleated cell counts from reference gene primer amplification. The assay was immunoSEQ multiplex PCR, and TCRdb's table has in-frame clones only and misses some. Clone size and V and J calls were adopted from that table, with D and trimming inferred from the DNA. The sample records 95,000 to 120,000 clones, roughly 80% being singletons. The sequence came from a woman aged 40 to 55 with acute or convalescent COVID-19. Sequenced material: peripheral blood. The chain combines TRBV5-1 with TRBJ2-2, with 7 bases that match TRBD2. CDR3 nucleotide sequence: TGCGCCAGCAGCTTTGCGCCTAGCGGCGCGCCCACCGGGGAGCTGTTTTTT. Translation gives CASSFAPSGAPTGELFF.